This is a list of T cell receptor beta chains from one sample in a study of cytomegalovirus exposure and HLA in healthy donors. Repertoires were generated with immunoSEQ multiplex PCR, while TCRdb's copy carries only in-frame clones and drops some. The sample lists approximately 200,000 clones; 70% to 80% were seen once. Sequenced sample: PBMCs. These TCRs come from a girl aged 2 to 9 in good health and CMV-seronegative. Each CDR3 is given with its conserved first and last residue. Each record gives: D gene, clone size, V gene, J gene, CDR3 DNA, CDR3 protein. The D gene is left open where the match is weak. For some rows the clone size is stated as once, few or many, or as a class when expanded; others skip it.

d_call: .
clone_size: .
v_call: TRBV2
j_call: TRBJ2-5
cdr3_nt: TGTGCCAGCAGCCTACCAGGGAATCAAGAGACCCAGTACTTC
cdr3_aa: CASSLPGNQETQYF

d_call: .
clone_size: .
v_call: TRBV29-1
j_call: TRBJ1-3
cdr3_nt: TGCAGCGTTGCTGGCAAATGGTCCGAAAACACCATATATTTT
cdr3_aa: CSVAGKWSENTIYF

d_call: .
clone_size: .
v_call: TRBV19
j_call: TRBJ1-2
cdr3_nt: TGTGCCAGTAGTAAGACTCAGGGTGTGGACTATGGCTACACCTTC
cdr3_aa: CASSKTQGVDYGYTF

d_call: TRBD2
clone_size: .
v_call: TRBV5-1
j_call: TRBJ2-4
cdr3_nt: TGCGCCAGCAGCTTGCTAGCGGACGGGGACATTCAGTACTTC
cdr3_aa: CASSLLADGDIQYF

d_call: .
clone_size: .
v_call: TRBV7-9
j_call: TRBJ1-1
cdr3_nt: TGTGCCAGCAGCTTAGGGGGGCTAGGAGCTTTCTTT
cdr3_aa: CASSLGGLGAFF

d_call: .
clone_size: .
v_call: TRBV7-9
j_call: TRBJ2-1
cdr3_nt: TGTGCCAGCAGCTTACGAGCACCATCCTACAATGAGCAGTTCTTC
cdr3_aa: CASSLRAPSYNEQFF

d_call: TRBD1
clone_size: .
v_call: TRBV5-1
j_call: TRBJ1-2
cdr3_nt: TGCGCCAGCAGCTCCCCCTTGACAGGGGGCGACAGCTACACCTTC
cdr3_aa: CASSSPLTGGDSYTF

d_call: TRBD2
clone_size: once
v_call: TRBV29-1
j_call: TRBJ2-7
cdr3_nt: TGCAGCGTGGCGGGACTAGCGCCCCGCGAGCAGTACTTC
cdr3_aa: CSVAGLAPREQYF

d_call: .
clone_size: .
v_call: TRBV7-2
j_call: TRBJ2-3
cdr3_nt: TGTGCCAGCAGCTTAGGACTTCTTAGTTTCATGGATACGCAGTATTTT
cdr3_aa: CASSLGLLSFMDTQYF

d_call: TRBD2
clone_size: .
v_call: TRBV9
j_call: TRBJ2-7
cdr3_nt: TGTGCCAGCAGCGTGGCGGGAGGCCAGATTGGCGAGCAGTACTTC
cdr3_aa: CASSVAGGQIGEQYF

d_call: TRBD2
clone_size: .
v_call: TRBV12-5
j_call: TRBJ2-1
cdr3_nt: TGTGCTAGTGGTTTGGGACTAGCGGGGTCGCAGTTCTTC
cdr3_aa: CASGLGLAGSQFF

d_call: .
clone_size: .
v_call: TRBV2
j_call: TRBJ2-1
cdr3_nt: TGTGCCAGCAGTGAAGACCGAGAATACAATGAGCAGTTCTTC
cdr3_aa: CASSEDREYNEQFF

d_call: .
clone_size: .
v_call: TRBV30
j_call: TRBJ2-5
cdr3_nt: TGTGCCTGGAGTGTACCAGGCTACCCCGGGGGGACCCAGTACTTC
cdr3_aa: CAWSVPGYPGGTQYF

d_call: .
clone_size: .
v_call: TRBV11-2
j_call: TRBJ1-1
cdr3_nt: TGTGCCAGCAGTTCTACCCGCACTGAAGCTTTCTTT
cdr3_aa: CASSSTRTEAFF

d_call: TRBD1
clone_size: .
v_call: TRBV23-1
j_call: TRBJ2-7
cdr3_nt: TGCGCCAGCAGTCAAAGAGGACCGGGGGACAGGGCGGGCTACGAGCAGTACTTC
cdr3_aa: CASSQRGPGDRAGYEQYF

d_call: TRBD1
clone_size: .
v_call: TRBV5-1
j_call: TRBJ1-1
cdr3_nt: TGCGCCAGCAGCAGTCGGACAGGGGTGAACACTGAAGCTTTCTTT
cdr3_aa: CASSSRTGVNTEAFF

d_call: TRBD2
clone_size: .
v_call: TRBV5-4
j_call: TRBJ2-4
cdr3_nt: TGTGCCAGCAGCCTTAGCGGGGGGGAAAACATTCAGTACTTC
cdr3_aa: CASSLSGGENIQYF

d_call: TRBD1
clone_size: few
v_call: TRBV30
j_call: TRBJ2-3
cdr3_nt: TGTGCCTGGGGACAGGGGACTACCCAAACAGATACGCAGTATTTT
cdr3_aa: CAWGQGTTQTDTQYF

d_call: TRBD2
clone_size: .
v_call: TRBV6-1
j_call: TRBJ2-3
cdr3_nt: TGTGCCAGCAGTGAAGCGGGGGGAGGGACAGATACGCAGTATTTT
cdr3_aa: CASSEAGGGTDTQYF

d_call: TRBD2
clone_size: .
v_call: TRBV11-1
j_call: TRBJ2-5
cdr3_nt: TGTGCCAGCAGCCCCGGACTAGCGGTGAGGACCCAGTACTTC
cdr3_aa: CASSPGLAVRTQYF

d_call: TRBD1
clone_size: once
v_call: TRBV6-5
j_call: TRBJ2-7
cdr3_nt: TGTGCCAGCTGGTCAGGGGGCCGGAACGAGCAGTACTTC
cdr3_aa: CASWSGGRNEQYF

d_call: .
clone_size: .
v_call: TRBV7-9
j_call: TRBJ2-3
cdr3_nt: TGTGCCAGCAGCTCTTATGTCTCAGGGAGCACAGATACGCAGTATTTT
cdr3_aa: CASSSYVSGSTDTQYF

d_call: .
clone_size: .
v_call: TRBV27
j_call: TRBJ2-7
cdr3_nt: TGTGCCAGCAGGTTGGATGGGGGCGCCTACTCATCCTACGAGCAGTACTTC
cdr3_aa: CASRLDGGAYSSYEQYF

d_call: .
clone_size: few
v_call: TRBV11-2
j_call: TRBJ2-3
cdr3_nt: TGTGCCAGCAGCTCCTTTATTCATACGCAGTATTTT
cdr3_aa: CASSSFIHTQYF

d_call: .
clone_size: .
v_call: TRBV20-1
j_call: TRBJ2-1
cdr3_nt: TGCAGTGCAAGACAGGCTAATGAGCAGTTCTTC
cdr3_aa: CSARQANEQFF

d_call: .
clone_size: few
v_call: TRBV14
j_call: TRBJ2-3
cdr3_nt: TGTGCCAGCAGCCAAGAGGCGGGTTACACAGATACGCAGTATTTT
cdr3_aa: CASSQEAGYTDTQYF

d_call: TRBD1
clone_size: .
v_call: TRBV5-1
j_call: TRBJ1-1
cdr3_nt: TGCGCCAGCAGCTTGGCCGGAGGACAGGGCGAAGCTTTCTTT
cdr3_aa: CASSLAGGQGEAFF

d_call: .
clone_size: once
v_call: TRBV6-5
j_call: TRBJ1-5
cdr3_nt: TGTGCCAGCAGTTACCAGCAGGGGTTCAATCAGCCCCAGCATTTT
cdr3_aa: CASSYQQGFNQPQHF

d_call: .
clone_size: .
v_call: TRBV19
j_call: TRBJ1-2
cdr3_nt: TGTGCCAGTAGTCCCCTCGAGGGCGTCTATGGCTACACCTTC
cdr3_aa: CASSPLEGVYGYTF

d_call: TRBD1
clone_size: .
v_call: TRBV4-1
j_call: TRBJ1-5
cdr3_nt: TGCGCCAGCAGCCAAGATGGGCAGGGGGCTCAGCCCCAGCATTTT
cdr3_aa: CASSQDGQGAQPQHF

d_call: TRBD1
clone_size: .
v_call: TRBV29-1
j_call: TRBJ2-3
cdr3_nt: TGCAGCGTCCGGACAGGTAAGCTCACAGATACGCAGTATTTT
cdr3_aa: CSVRTGKLTDTQYF

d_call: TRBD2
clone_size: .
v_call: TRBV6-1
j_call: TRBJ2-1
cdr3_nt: TGTGCCAGCCGCTGGCGGGGGGGGTACAATGAGCAGTTCTTC
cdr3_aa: CASRWRGGYNEQFF

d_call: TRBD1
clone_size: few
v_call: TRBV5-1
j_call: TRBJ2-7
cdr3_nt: TGCGCCAGCAGCTTGGGGGACAGGGACAACCACGAGCAGTACTTC
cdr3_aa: CASSLGDRDNHEQYF

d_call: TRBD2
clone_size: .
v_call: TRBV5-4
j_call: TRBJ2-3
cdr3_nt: TGTGCCAGCAATACCCGCGGGGGGGGCGGAGATACGCAGTATTTT
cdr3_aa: CASNTRGGGGDTQYF

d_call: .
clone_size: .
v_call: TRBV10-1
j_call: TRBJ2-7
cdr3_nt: TGCGCCAGCAGTGATAGCGACCTCCCCAGCGAGCAGTACTTC
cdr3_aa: CASSDSDLPSEQYF

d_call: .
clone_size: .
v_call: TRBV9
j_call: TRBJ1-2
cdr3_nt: TGTGCCAGCAGCGGAGAAGTCTATGGCTACACCTTC
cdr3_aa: CASSGEVYGYTF

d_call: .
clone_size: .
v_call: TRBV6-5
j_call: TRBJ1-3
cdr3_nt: TGTGCCAGCAGTACCTCTCCTAGGTCTGGAAACACCATATATTTT
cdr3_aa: CASSTSPRSGNTIYF

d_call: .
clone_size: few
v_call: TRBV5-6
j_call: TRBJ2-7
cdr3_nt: TGTGCCAGCAGCTTGGGACCAGTTCGGGGCGAGCAGTACTTC
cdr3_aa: CASSLGPVRGEQYF

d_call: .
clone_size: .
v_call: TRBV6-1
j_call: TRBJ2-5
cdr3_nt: TGTGCCAGCAGTGTGCGGGAACAAGAGACCCAGTACTTC
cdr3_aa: CASSVREQETQYF

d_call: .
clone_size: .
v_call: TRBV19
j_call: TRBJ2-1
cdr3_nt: TGTGCCAGTAGAAATGGGGCCTCCTCCTACAATGAGCAGTTCTTC
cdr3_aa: CASRNGASSYNEQFF

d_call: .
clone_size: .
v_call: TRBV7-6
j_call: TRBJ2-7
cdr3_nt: TGTGCCAGCAGCTTAGGTCAGGTCAGTTCGGCCTACGAGCAGTACTTC
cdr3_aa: CASSLGQVSSAYEQYF

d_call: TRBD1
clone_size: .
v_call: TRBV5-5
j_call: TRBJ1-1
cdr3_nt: TGTGCCAGCAGCTTGGGGGGACAGGCCCTAAACACTGAAGCTTTCTTT
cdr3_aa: CASSLGGQALNTEAFF

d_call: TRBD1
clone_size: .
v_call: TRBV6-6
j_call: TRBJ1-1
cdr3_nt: TGTGCCAGCAGTTACACCGGGACAGGGGGTGGCTCTTTCTTT
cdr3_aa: CASSYTGTGGGSFF

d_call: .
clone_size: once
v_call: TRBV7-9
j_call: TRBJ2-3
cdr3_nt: TGTGCCAGCAGCTCTGACAGATCTAGCACAGATACGCAGTATTTT
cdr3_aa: CASSSDRSSTDTQYF

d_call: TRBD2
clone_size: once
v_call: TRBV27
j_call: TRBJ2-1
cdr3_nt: TGTGCCAGCAGTTTATCGGTCCTAGCGGGGGGCAGAGAGCAGTTCTTC
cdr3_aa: CASSLSVLAGGREQFF

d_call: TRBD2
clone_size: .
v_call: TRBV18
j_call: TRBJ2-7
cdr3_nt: TGTGCCAGCTCACCGCGACTAGCGGGGGGCCCTTACTACGAGCAGTACTTC
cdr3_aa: CASSPRLAGGPYYEQYF

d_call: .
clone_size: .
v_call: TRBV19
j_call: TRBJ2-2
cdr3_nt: TGTGCCAGTAGTATTGCGGAAGCCACCGGGGAGCTGTTTTTT
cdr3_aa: CASSIAEATGELFF

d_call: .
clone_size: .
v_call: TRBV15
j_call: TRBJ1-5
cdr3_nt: TGTGCCACCAGCAGAGATCTTGGGGGGTTTAATAGCAATCAGCCCCAGCATTTT
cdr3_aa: CATSRDLGGFNSNQPQHF

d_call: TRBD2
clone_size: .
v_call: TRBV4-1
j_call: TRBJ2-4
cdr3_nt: TGCGCCAGCAGCCAAGGGGCGGGAGGCGACAAAAACATTCAGTACTTC
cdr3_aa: CASSQGAGGDKNIQYF

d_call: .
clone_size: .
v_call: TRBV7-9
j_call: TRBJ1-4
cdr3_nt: TGTTCCAGCAGCTTTGAGGGTAGAAAACTGTTTTTT
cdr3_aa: CSSSFEGRKLFF

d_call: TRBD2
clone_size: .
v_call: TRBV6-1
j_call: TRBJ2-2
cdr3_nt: TGTGCCAGCAGGGAAAGCGGGAGCCCGAACACCGGGGAGCTGTTTTTT
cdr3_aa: CASRESGSPNTGELFF

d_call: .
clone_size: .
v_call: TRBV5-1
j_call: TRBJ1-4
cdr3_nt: TGCGCCAGCAGCCTAGGGGCATATGAAAAACTGTTTTTT
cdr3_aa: CASSLGAYEKLFF

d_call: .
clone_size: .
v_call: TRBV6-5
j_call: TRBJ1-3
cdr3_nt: TGTGCCAGCAGTTACTCGATAAGTACTTCTGGAAACACCATATATTTT
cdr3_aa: CASSYSISTSGNTIYF

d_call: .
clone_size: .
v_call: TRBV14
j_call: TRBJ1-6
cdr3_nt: TGTGCCAGCAGCCCTGGACGGGGTTCACCCCTCCACTTT
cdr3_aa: CASSPGRGSPLHF